This T cell receptor (beta chain) is drawn from a study of human T cells and chemical hapten exposure. This clonotype has a count of ten or more. Time point specified: pre-sensitization, week 0. Treatment defined: therapeutic diphenylcyclopropenone sensitization with weekly scalp DPC. Unfractionated whole blood served as the source for total RNA extraction. Via MiXCR, TCRdb re-called the RACE reads, giving one row per CDR3 protein. The table has under 45,000 distinct CDR3 sequences, 10% seen once. Source: whole blood, taken in connection with sensitization to the hapten diphenylcyclopropenone (DPC). The receptor was derived from a man aged 45-65 years with alopecia areata. Some clones in this sample may be carry-over from other donors' samples.

The CDR3 reads CASYSGGATDTQYF. The CDR3 DNA reads TGCGCCAGCTACTCGGGCGGGGCCACAGATACGCAGTATTTT. This chain connects TRBV5-1 to TRBJ2-3; a weak D match, TRBD2 (6 bases). From germline, CDR1 is SGHRS and CDR2 YFSETQ. With 7 bases removed from V and 2 bases from J, the gap between germline ends came to 14 bases. There are 14 residues in the CDR3.